These 22 T cell receptor beta chains were all obtained from the same sample, sequenced in a study of radiation and T cells in renal cell carcinoma. The treatment here: 15 Gy SBRT to primary tumor, nephrectomy 4 weeks later. Method: immunoSEQ multiplex PCR; TCRdb's copy keeps in-frame clones and lacks some. This table has 15,000 to 20,000 clones, about 50% appearing once. Sample: tumor tissue, taken from a patient whose treatment included radiotherapy and nephrectomy. The origin of the receptors is a middle-aged man with renal cell carcinoma.

V usage is TRBV18 and J usage is TRBJ1-6; 7 bases match TRBD1. The trim removed 4 bases at V and 6 bases at J, leaving 6 bases unmatched. The CDR3 has 15 residues. CDR1 and CDR2 from the germline V gene are KGHSH and LQKENI. The CDR3 region has the DNA TGTGCCAGCTCACTATCGACAGGGATTAATTCACCCCTCCACTTT. It encodes CASSLSTGINSPLHF.

The V gene is TRBV5-1, the J gene TRBJ1-1; TRBD1 might be the D (5 bases). The V and J ends lost 0 bases and 5 bases respectively, with 11 bases between them. The CDR3 covers 14 residues. CDR1 SGHRS and CDR2 YFSETQ come from the germline V gene. The CDR3 protein is CASSLEWQGTEAFF. For the CDR3, the DNA is TGCGCCAGCAGCTTGGAGTGGCAGGGAACTGAAGCTTTCTTT.

This chain uses TRBV15 with TRBJ2-1, with D unresolved. Germline values: CDR1 LNHNV, CDR2 YYDKDF (reference sequence). The V gene lost 0 bases and the J gene lost 5 bases, with 8 bases spanning the gap. CDR3 length: 14 residues. CDR3 sequence reads: CATSREGVDNEQFF. The CDR3 DNA reads TGTGCCACCAGCAGAGAGGGCGTAGACAATGAGCAGTTCTTC.

This sequence joins TRBV6-5 and TRBJ2-2; tentative D call: TRBD2 (6 bases). Per germline, CDR1 MNHEY and CDR2 SVGAGI. V lost 5 bases and J 7 bases, leaving 17 bases between the germline ends. The CDR3 contains 15 residues. The CDR3 sequence is CASSPLAGRIGELFF. The DNA of the CDR3 is TGTGCCAGCAGTCCTTTGGCAGGGAGGATCGGGGAGCTGTTTTTT.

The chain couples TRBV5-1 to TRBJ2-7, with D perhaps TRBD1 (6 bases). From germline, CDR1 is SGHRS and CDR2 YFSETQ. V dropped 0 bases and J dropped 2 bases, with 18 bases sitting between them. The CDR3 has 17 residues. The CDR3 sequence is CASSLEGGTTLPYEQYF. CDR3 in DNA: TGCGCCAGCAGCTTGGAGGGTGGGACAACGCTCCCCTACGAGCAGTACTTC.

The chain employs TRBV7-8 and TRBJ1-2, with unresolved D. The CDR3 has 15 amino acids. Trimming shortened V by 7 bases and J by 4 bases, and 19 bases separated the two germline ends. Germline CDR1 reads SGHVS; CDR2 reads FQNEAQ. CDR3 sequence: CASKADRGIGYGYTF. CDR3 nucleotides: TGTGCCAGCAAAGCCGACCGGGGTATCGGCTATGGCTACACCTTC. Full variable domain (outside the CDR3, taken from reference TRBV7-8 and TRBJ1-2): GAGVSQSPRYKVAKRGQDVALRCDPISGHVSLFWYQQALGQGPEFLTYFQNEAQLDKSGLPSDRFFAERPEGSVSTLKIQRTQQEDSAVYLCASKADRGIGYGYTFGSGTRLTVV.

A single count supports this clone. The J gene is TRBJ2-2, the V gene TRBV10-2, with a possible D match to TRBD1 (5 bases). This CDR3 is 13 amino acids long. The germline V gene has CDR1 WSHSY and CDR2 SAAADI. Trimming stripped 3 bases from V and 6 bases from J, with 8 bases between. The chain's CDR3 is CASSDSRAGELFF. CDR3 bases: TGCGCCAGCAGTGATTCCAGGGCCGGGGAGCTGTTTTTT.

This clone was picked up a small number of times. The chain combines TRBV5-5 with TRBJ2-5; 7 nucleotides align to TRBD1. CDR3 length equals 15 residues. V lost 0 bases and J lost 1; bases outside the gene matches: 3. Germline V CDR1 and CDR2: SGHKS, YYEKEE (reference sequence). CDR3 bases: TGTGCCAGCAGCTTGGTTGGGGACAGCCAAGAGACCCAGTACTTC. This codes for CASSLVGDSQETQYF.

This clone was counted only a few times. The gene calls are TRBV2 and TRBJ2-7; either TRBD1 or TRBD2 may fit D (5 bases each). Germline lookup yields CDR1 SNHLY and CDR2 FYNNEI. The CDR3 sequence is 14 residues long. V dropped 7 bases and J dropped 4 bases, with 17 bases sitting between them. The CDR3 DNA reads as TGTGCCAGCAAGTTATGGGACGGAGGATACGAGCAGTACTTC. Its translation is CASKLWDGGYEQYF.

This clone was detected only a few times. V usage is TRBV4-2 and J usage is TRBJ2-2; D is ambiguous. This CDR3 is built from 14 residues. Trimming shortened V by 0 bases and J by 5 bases, and 7 bases separated the two germline ends. Per germline, CDR1 LGHNA and CDR2 YNFKEQ. The chain's CDR3 is CASSQETATGELFF. In DNA form, the CDR3 reads TGTGCCAGCAGCCAAGAAACGGCTACCGGGGAGCTGTTTTTT.

CDR3 region: CAISVVGANNEQFF. In DNA form, the CDR3 reads TGTGCCATCAGCGTTGTGGGGGCCAACAATGAGCAGTTCTTC. The genes are TRBV10-3 and TRBJ2-1, with D maybe TRBD1 (6 bases). CDR1 ENHRY and CDR2 SYGVKD come from the germline V gene. CDR3 length equals 14 residues. Between the trimmed V and J ends, which lost 6 bases and 5 bases, there was a span of 14 bases.

V usage is TRBV5-4 and J usage is TRBJ2-7; D tentatively reads TRBD1 or TRBD2 (6 bases each). The CDR3 has 16 amino acids. Trimming took 0 bases from V and 3 from J, leaving 16 bases between them. Germline V gene data show CDR1 as SGHNT and CDR2 as YYREEE (reference sequence). CDR3 region: CASSLGAGGPIYEQYF. CDR3 coding DNA: TGTGCCAGCAGCTTGGGGGCCGGGGGCCCGATCTACGAGCAGTACTTC.

The chain carries TRBV12-1 and TRBJ2-7. TRBV12-1 is tagged as a pseudogene. This CDR3 has 21 residues. CDR3 sequence: CASSSPGPRRPGGSGTYEQYF. CDR3 sequence (DNA): TGTGCCAGCAGCTCACCGGGACCCCGGCGGCCGGGTGGGAGTGGGACCTACGAGCAGTACTTC.

Comments on this clone: At the DNA level, this CDR3 is encoded by other sequences in the same sample as well. The gene calls are TRBV6-5 and TRBJ2-7; TRBD2 matches at 13 bases. Trimming removed 6 bases from V and 3 bases from J; junction bases left unmatched: 5. Germline V lookup: CDR1 MNHEY, CDR2 SVGAGI. This CDR3 is built from 15 residues. CDR3 DNA: TGTGCCAGCAGATTAGGACTAGCGGGGGTCTACGAGCAGTACTTC. This codes for CASRLGLAGVYEQYF.

This clone has only a few counts. V is TRBV18 and J is TRBJ1-1; D call uncertain. The CDR3 has 12 residues. Trimming took 6 bases from V and 0 from J, leaving 5 bases between them. Germline-derived CDR1 and CDR2 are KGHSH and LQKENI. The CDR3 region is CASSSMNTEAFF. The CDR3 DNA follows: TGTGCCAGCTCCTCGATGAACACTGAAGCTTTCTTT.

J is TRBJ1-1 and V is TRBV7-8; weak D call: TRBD1 (5 bases). V gave up 5 bases and J gave up 0 bases, with 16 bases separating them. There are 16 residues in the CDR3. Germline V gene lookup returns CDR1 SGHVS and CDR2 FQNEAQ. The CDR3: CASSPGTSELNTEAFF. The CDR3 region has the DNA TGTGCCAGCAGCCCCGGGACCTCAGAACTGAACACTGAAGCTTTCTTT.

This clone was detected only a few times. The CDR3 is CASSYGGETQYF. The CDR3 nucleotides read TGTGCCAGCAGTTACGGTGGAGAGACCCAGTACTTC. The V and J genes are TRBV6-5 and TRBJ2-5; D uncertain. The ends were cut back, 2 bases at V and 4 bases at J, with 5 bases in the middle. The germline CDR1 and CDR2 sequences are MNHEY and SVGAGI. The CDR3 contains 12 residues.

The chain is built from TRBV9 and TRBJ2-1; no definite D call. The CDR3 runs 13 residues. Between the trimmed V and J ends, which lost 9 bases and 0 bases, there was a span of 10 bases. Germline V gene lookup returns CDR1 SGDLS and CDR2 YYNGEE. CDR3 loop: CATSNSSYNEQFF. CDR3 coding DNA: TGTGCCACCTCAAATAGCTCCTACAATGAGCAGTTCTTC.

V is TRBV2 and J is TRBJ1-3, with a weak D call TRBD1 (5 bases). V dropped 4 bases and J dropped 3 bases, with 7 bases sitting between them. Germline CDR1 is SNHLY and CDR2 is FYNNEI. The CDR3 length is 13 residues. CDR3 in amino acids: CASSGGDGNTIYF. The CDR3 DNA reads as TGTGCCAGCAGTGGAGGGGATGGAAACACCATATATTTT.

This clone came up a few times. This CDR3 is also generated by other DNA sequences in the sample. V is TRBV7-2 and J is TRBJ2-1, with TRBD2 matching over 8 bases. The CDR3 contains 14 residues. The ends lost 5 bases at V and 1 base at J; junction bases unmatched: 1. CDR1 SGHTA and CDR2 FQGNSA come from the germline V gene. The chain's CDR3 is CASSRGGSYNEQFF. The CDR3 nucleotides read TGTGCCAGCAGCCGCGGGGGGTCCTACAATGAGCAGTTCTTC.

The chain combines TRBV4-1 with TRBJ2-5; D may be TRBD1 or TRBD2 (5 bases each). The CDR3 totals 13 residues. V gave up 6 bases and J gave up 10 bases, with 18 bases separating them. Germline assignment: CDR1 MGHRA and CDR2 YSYEKL. CDR3 DNA: TGCGCCAGCAGTCGGGACCCCACGGACGACCAGTACTTC. Encoded protein: CASSRDPTDDQYF.

This clone was seen ten or more times. CDR3 sequence: CASRDNNQPQHF. The DNA for the CDR3 is TGTGCCAGCCGGGACAACAATCAGCCCCAGCATTTT. V usage is TRBV19 and J usage is TRBJ1-5, with a tentative D call TRBD1 (6 bases). The CDR3 has 12 amino acids. Germline V gene lookup returns CDR1 LNHDA and CDR2 SQIVND (reference sequence). V lost 9 bases and J lost 3, with 9 bases in between.